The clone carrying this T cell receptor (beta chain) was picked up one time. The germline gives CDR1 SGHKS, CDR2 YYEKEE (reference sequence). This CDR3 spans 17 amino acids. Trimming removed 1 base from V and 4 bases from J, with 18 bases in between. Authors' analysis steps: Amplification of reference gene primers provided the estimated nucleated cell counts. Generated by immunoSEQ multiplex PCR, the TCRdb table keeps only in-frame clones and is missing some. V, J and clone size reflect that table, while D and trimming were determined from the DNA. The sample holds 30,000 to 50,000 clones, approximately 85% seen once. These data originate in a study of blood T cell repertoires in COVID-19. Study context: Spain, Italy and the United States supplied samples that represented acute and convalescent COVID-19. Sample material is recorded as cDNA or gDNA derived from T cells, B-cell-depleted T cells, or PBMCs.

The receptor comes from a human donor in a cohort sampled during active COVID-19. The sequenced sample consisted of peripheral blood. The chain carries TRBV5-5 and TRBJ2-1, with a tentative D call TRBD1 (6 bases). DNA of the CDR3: TGTGCCAGCAGCTTGCTTATCGGCAGGGGCTCTTACAATGAGCAGTTCTTC. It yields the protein CASSLLIGRGSYNEQFF.